This T cell receptor beta chain was captured by sequencing in a study of CD8 T cells in ankylosing spondylitis. Study conclusions and caveats: Prior work had noted some motif variants in reactive arthritis blood and synovial fluid.

This clonotype showed up just a few times. Its target is unknown. Trimming removed 5 bases at V and 12 bases at J, with 26 bases between. Germline CDR1 reads SEHNR; CDR2 reads FQNEAQ (reference sequence). The CDR3 has 15 amino acids. TCRdb re-analysed the 5' RACE reads in MiXCR, keeping a single row per CDR3 protein. This sample yields approximately 200,000 distinct CDR3 sequences, of which 9.5% to 15% are seen a single time; about 15% belongs to the top ten. The sequence was collected from a male donor with ankylosing spondylitis or in good health (not recorded which). Sequenced sample: blood, either unsorted or a sorted T cell fraction (not recorded which). The V and J genes are TRBV7-9 and TRBJ2-7; the D gene is possibly TRBD2 (6 bases). The CDR3 is CASSALGGVAEPGYF. CDR3 bases: TGTGCCAGCAGCGCCCTCGGAGGAGTAGCGGAGCCCGGGTACTTC.